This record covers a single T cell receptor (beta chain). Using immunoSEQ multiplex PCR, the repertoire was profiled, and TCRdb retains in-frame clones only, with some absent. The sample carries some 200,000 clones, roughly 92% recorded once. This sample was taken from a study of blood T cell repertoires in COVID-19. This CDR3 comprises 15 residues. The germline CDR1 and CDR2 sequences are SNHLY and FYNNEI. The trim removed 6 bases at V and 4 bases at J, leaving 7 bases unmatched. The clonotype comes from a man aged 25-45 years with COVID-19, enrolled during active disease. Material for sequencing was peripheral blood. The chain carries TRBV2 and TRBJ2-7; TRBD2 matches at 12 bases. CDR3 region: CASRELAGGLYEQYF. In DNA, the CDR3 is TGTGCCAGCAGGGAGCTAGCGGGGGGGTTATACGAGCAGTACTTC.